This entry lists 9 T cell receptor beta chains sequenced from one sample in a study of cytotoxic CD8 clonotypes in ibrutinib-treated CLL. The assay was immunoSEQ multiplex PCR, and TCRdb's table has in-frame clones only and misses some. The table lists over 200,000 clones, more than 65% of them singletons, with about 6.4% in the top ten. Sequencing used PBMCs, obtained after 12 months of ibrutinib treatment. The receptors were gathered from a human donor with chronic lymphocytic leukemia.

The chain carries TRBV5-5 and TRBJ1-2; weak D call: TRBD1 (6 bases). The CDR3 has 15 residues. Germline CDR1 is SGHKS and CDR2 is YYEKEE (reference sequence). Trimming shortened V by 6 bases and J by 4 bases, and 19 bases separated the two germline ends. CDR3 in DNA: TGTGCCAGCACCCGTAGGGGGGTCGGAACCTATGGCTACACCTTC. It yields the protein CASTRRGVGTYGYTF.

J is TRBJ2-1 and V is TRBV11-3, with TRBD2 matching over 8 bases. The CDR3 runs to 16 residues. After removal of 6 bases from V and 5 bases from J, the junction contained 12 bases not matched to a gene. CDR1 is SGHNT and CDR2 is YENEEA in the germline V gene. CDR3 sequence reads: CASSPMTSALNNEQFF. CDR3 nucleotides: TGTGCCAGCAGTCCCATGACTAGCGCTTTAAACAATGAGCAGTTCTTC. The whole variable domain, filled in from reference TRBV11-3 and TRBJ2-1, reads EAGVVQSPRYKIIEKKQPVAFWCNPISGHNTLYWYLQNLGQGPELLIRYENEEAVDDSQLPKDRFSAERLKGVDSTLKIQPAELGDSAVYLCASSPMTSALNNEQFFGPGTRLTVL.

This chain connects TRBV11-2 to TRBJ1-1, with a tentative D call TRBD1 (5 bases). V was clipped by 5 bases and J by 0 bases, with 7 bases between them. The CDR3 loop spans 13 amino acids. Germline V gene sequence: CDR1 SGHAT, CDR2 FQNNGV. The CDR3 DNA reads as TGTGCCAGCAGCCCGACAGTGAACACTGAAGCTTTCTTT. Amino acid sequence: CASSPTVNTEAFF.

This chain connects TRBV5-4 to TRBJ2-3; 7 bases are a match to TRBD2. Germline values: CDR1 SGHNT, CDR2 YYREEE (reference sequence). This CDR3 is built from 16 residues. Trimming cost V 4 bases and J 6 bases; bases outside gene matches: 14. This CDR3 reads CASSKGGGLDYDTQYF. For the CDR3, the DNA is TGTGCCAGCAGCAAGGGCGGGGGACTGGACTATGATACGCAGTATTTT.

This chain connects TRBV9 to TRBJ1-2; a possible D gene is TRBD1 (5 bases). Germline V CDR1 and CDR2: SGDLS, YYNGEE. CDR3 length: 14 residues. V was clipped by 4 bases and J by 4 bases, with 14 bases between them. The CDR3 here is CASSPRPGAYGYTF. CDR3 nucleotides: TGTGCCAGCAGCCCCCGCCCTGGGGCCTATGGCTACACCTTC.

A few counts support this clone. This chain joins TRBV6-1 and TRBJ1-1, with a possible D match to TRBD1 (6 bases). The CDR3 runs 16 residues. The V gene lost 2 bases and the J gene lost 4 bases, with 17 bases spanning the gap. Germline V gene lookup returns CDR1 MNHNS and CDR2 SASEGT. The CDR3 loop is CASSEKQGKRATEAFF. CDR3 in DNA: TGTGCCAGCAGTGAAAAACAGGGAAAAAGGGCCACTGAAGCTTTCTTT.

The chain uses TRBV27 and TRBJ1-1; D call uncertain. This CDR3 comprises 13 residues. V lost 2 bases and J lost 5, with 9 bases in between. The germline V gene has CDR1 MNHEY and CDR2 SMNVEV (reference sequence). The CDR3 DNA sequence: TGTGCCAGCAGTTTAGTCGCAGTTACTGAAGCTTTCTTT. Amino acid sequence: CASSLVAVTEAFF.

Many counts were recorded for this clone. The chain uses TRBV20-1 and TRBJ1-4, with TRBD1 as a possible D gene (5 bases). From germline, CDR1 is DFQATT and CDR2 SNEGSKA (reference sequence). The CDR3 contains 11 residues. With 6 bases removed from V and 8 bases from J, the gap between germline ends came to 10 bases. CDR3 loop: CSAAEGEKLFF. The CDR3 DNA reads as TGCAGTGCCGCAGAGGGGGAAAAACTGTTTTTT.

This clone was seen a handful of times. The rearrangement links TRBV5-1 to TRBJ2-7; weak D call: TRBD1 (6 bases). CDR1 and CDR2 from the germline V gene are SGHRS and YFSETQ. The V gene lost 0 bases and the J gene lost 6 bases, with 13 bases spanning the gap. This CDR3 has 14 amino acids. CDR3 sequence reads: CASSLASARGEQYF. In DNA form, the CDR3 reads TGCGCCAGCAGCTTGGCCTCTGCCAGGGGCGAGCAGTACTTC.